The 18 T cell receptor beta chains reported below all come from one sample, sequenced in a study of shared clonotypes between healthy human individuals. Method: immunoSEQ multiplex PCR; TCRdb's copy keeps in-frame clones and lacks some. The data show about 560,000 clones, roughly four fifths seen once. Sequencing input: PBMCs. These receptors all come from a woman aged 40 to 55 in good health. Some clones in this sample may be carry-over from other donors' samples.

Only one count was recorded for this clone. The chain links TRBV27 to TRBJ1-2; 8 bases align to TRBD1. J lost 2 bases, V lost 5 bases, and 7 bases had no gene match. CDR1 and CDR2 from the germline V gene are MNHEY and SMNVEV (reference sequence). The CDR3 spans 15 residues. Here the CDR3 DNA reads TGTGCCAGCAGTCCGTCGTGGACAGGGAACTATGGCTACACCTTC. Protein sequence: CASSPSWTGNYGYTF.

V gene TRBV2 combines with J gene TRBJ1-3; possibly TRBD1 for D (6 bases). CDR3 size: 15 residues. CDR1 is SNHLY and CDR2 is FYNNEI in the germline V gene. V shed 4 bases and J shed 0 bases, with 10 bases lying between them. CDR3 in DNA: TGTGCCAGCAGTGGACAGGTTTTCTCTGGAAACACCATATATTTT. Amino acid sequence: CASSGQVFSGNTIYF.

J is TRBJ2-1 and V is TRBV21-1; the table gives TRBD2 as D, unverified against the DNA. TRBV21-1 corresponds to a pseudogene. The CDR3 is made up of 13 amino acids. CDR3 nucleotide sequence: TGTGCCAGCAGCATTAAGAGATACAATGAGCAGTTCTTC. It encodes CASSIKRYNEQFF.

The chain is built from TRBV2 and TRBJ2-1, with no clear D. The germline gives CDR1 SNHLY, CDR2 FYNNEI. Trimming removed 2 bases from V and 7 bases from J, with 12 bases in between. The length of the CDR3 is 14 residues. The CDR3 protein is CASSETTWGNEQFF. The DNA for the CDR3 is TGTGCCAGCAGTGAAACAACCTGGGGAAATGAGCAGTTCTTC.

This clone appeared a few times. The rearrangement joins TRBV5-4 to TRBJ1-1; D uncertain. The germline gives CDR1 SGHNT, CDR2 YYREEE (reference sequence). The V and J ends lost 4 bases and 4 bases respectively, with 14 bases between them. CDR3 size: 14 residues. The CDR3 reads CASSLDNGGTEAFF. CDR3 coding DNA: TGTGCCAGCAGCCTAGACAACGGCGGCACTGAAGCTTTCTTT.

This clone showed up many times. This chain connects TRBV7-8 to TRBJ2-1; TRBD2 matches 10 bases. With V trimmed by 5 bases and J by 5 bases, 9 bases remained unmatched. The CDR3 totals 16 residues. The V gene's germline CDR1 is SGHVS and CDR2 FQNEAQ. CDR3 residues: CASSPFRSGRHNEQFF. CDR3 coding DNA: TGTGCCAGCAGCCCCTTCCGTAGCGGGAGGCACAATGAGCAGTTCTTC.

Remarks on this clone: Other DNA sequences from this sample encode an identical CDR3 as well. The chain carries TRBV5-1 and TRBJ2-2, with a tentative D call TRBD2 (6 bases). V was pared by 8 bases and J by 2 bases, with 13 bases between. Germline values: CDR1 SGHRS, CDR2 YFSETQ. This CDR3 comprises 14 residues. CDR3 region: CASSRDSNTGELFF. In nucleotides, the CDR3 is TGCGCCAGTAGTCGGGACTCCAACACCGGGGAGCTGTTTTTT.

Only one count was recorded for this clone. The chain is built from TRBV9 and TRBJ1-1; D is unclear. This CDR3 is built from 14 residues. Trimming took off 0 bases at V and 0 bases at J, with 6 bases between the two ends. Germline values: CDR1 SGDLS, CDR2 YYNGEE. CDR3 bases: TGTGCCAGCAGCGTAGAGACACTGAACACTGAAGCTTTCTTT. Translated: CASSVETLNTEAFF.

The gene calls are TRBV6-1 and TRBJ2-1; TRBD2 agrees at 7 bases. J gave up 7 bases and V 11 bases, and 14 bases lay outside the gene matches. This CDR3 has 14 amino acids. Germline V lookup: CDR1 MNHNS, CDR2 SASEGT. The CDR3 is CALSRVSGYNEQFF. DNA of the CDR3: TGTGCCCTCTCCAGGGTTAGCGGGTATAATGAGCAGTTCTTC.

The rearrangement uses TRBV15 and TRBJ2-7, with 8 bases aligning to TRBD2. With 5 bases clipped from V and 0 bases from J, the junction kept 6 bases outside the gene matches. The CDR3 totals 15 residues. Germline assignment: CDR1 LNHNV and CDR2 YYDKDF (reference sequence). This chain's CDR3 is CATSLRGASSYEQYF. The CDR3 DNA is TGTGCCACCAGCTTGCGGGGGGCTAGCTCCTACGAGCAGTACTTC. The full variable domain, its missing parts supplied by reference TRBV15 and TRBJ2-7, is DAMVIQNPRYQVTQFGKPVTLSCSQTLNHNVMYWYQQKSSQAPKLLFHYYDKDFNNEADTPDNFQSRRPNTSFCFLDIRSPGLGDTAMYLCATSLRGASSYEQYFGPGTRLTVT.

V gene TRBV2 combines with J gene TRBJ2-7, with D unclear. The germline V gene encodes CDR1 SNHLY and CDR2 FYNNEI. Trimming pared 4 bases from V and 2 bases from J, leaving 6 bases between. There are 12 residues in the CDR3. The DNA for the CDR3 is TGTGCCAGCAGTGTTATCACCTACGAGCAGTACTTC. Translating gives CASSVITYEQYF.

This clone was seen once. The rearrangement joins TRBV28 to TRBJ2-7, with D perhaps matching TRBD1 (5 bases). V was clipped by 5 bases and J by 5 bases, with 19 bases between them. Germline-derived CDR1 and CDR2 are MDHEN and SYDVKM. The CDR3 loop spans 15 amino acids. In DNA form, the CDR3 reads TGTGCCAGCAGTCTACCTGTGCAGGGAAGGCACGAGCAGTACTTC. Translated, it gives CASSLPVQGRHEQYF.

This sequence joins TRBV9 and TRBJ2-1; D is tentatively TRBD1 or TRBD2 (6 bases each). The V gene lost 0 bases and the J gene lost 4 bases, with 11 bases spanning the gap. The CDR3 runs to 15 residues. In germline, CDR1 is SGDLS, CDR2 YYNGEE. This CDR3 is CASSVVGGPYNEQFF. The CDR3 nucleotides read TGTGCCAGCAGCGTAGTAGGGGGGCCTTACAATGAGCAGTTCTTC.

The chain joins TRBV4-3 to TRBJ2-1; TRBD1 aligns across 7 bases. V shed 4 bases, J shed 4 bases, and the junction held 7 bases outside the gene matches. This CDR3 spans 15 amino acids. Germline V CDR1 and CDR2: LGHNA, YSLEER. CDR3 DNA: TGCGCCAGCAGCCCGAACAGGGGACGTTACAATGAGCAGTTCTTC. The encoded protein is CASSPNRGRYNEQFF.

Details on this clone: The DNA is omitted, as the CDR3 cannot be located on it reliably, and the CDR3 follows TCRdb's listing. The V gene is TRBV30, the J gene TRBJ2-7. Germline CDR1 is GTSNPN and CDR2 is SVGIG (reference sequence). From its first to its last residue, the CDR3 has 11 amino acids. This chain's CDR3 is CAWASGTGRNF.

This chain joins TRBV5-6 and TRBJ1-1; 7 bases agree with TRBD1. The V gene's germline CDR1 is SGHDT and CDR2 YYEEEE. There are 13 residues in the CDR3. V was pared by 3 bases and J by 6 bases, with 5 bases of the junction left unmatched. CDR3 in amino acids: CASSSRQGPEAFF. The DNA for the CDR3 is TGTGCCAGCAGCTCTCGACAGGGCCCTGAAGCTTTCTTT.

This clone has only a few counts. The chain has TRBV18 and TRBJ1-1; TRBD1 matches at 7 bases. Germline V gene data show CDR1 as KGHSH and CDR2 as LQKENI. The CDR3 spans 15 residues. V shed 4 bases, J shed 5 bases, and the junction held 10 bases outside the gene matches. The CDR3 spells CASSHNRGGNTEAFF. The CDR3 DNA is TGTGCCAGCTCACACAACAGGGGAGGAAATACTGAAGCTTTCTTT. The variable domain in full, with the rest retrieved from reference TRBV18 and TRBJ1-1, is NAGVMQNPRHLVRRRGQEARLRCSPMKGHSHVYWYRQLPEEGLKFMVYLQKENIIDESGMPKERFSAEFPKEGPSILRIQQVVRGDSAAYFCASSHNRGGNTEAFFGQGTRLTVV.

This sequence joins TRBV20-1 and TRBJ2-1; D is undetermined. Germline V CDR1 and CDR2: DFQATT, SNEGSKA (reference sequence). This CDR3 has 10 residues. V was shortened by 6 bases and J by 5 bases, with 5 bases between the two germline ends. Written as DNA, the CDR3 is TGCAGTGCCTATAACAATGAGCAGTTCTTC. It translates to CSAYNNEQFF.